The rows below give T cell receptor beta chains drawn from one sample of a study of cytomegalovirus exposure and HLA in healthy donors. Assay: immunoSEQ multiplex PCR; the TCRdb copy retains only in-frame clones and omits some. The table records just over 200,000 clones, 82% of them present only once. The sequencing sample was made of PBMCs. All receptors come from a woman between 35 and 50 years old in good health and CMV-seronegative. CDR3s include the opening cysteine and the closing phenylalanine or tryptophan.

J: TRBJ1-3; V: TRBV10-3; CDR3: CAISESTGQGSSGNTIYF
J: TRBJ1-1; V: TRBV27; CDR3: CASSPAGTRNPEAFF
J: TRBJ1-5; V: TRBV5-8; CDR3: CASSTWTGGSNQPQHF
J: TRBJ2-2; V: TRBV23-1; CDR3: CASSQSDGGGSGELFF
J: TRBJ2-2; V: TRBV19; CDR3: CASRKRSNTGELFF
J: TRBJ1-1; V: TRBV14; CDR3: CASSRQMNTEAFF
J: TRBJ1-1; V: TRBV9; CDR3: CASSVDEAGVVSFF
J: TRBJ2-7; V: TRBV5-8; CDR3: CASSFRDTTYEQYF
J: TRBJ2-5; V: TRBV7-6; CDR3: CASRPSGGETQYF
J: TRBJ1-4; V: TRBV28; CDR3: CASTDPANEKLFF
J: TRBJ2-1; V: TRBV5-1; CDR3: CASSLGGLLAGGPNEQFF
J: TRBJ2-1; V: TRBV11-2; CDR3: CASSSTSKEFF
J: TRBJ2-7; V: TRBV7-3; CDR3: CASSLTSGSNEQYF
J: TRBJ1-4; V: TRBV27; CDR3: CASSFDRTATNEKLFF
J: TRBJ2-3; V: TRBV28; CDR3: CASAPAGEGGATQYF
J: TRBJ2-3; V: TRBV28; CDR3: CASSLSGTTDTQYF
J: TRBJ2-5; V: TRBV4-1; CDR3: CASSPGTGAGETQYF
J: TRBJ1-2; V: TRBV4-1; CDR3: CASSLQGSYGYTF